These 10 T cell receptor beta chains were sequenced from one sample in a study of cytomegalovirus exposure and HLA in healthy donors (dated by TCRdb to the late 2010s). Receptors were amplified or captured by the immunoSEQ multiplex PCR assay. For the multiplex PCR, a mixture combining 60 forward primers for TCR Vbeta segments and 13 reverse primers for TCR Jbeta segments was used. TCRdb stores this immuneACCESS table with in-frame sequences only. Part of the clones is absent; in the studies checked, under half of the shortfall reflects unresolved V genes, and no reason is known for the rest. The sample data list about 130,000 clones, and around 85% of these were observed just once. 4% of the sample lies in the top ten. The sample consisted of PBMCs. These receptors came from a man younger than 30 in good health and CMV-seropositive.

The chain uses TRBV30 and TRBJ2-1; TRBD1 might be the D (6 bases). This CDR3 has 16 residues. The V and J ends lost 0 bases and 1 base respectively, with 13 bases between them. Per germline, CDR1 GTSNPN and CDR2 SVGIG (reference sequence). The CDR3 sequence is CAWSVRGSLSYNEQFF. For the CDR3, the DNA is TGTGCCTGGAGTGTAAGGGGGAGTTTATCCTACAATGAGCAGTTCTTC.

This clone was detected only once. CDR3 DNA: TGTGCCAGCGGAGCCGGCACATCCTACGAGCAGTACTTC. This sequence encodes CASGAGTSYEQYF. The V gene is TRBV9, the J gene TRBJ2-7; D gene unclear. The CDR3 has 13 amino acids. The V gene lost 7 bases and the J gene lost 1 base, with 12 bases spanning the gap. Germline lookup yields CDR1 SGDLS and CDR2 YYNGEE.

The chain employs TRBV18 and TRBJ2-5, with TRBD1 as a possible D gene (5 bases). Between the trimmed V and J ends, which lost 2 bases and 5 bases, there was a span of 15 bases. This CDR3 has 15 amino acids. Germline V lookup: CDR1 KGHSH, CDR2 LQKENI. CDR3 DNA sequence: TGTGCCAGCTCACCATTAGCAGGGATCACTGAGACCCAGTACTTC. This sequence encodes CASSPLAGITETQYF.

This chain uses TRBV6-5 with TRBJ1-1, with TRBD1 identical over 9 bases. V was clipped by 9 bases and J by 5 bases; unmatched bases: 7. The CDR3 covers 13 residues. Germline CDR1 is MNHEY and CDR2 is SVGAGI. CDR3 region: CASTGGAYTEAFF. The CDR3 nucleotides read TGTGCCAGTACAGGGGGCGCGTATACTGAAGCTTTCTTT.

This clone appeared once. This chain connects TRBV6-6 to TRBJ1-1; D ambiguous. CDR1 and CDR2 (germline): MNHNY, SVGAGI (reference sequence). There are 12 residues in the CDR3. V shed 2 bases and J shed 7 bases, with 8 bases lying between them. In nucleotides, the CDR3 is TGTGCCAGCAGTTACGAGAGGAGTGAAGCTTTCTTT. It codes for CASSYERSEAFF.

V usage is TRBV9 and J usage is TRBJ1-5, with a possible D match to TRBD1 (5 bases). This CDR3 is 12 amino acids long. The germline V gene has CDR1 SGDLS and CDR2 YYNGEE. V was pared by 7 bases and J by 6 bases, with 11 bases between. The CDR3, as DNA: TGTGCCAGCGGGACTGGGGGTCAGCCCCAGCATTTT. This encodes CASGTGGQPQHF.

CDR3 sequence (DNA): TGTGCCTGGAGTACGTCTCCTAGCGGGAGTTTTAGGGGGCCCGTCCATGAGCAGTTCTTC. Translation: CAWSTSPSGSFRGPVHEQFF. The chain links TRBV30 to TRBJ2-1; 10 bases match TRBD2. Germline CDR1 and CDR2: GTSNPN and SVGIG (reference sequence). The CDR3 sequence is 20 residues long. The J segment lost 8 bases and the V segment lost 2 bases, leaving 24 bases of the junction unmatched. Complete variable domain (other parts from reference TRBV30 and TRBJ2-1): SQTIHQWPATLVQPVGSPLSLECTVEGTSNPNLYWYRQAAGRGLQLLFYSVGIGQISSEVPQNLSASRPQDRQFILSSKKLLLSDSGFYLCAWSTSPSGSFRGPVHEQFFGPGTRLTVL.

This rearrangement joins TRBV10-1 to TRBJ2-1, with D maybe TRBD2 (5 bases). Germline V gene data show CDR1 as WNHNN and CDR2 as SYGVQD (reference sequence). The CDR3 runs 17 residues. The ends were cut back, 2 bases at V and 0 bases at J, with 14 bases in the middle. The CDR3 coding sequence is TGCGCCAGCAGTGAGGGTGAGGCCAGCGGCTCCTACAATGAGCAGTTCTTC. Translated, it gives CASSEGEASGSYNEQFF.

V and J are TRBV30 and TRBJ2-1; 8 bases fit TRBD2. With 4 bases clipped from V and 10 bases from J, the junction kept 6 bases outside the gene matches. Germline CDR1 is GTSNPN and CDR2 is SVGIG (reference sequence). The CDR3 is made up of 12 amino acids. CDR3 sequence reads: CAWMSGLGEQFF. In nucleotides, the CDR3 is TGTGCCTGGATGTCGGGACTAGGCGAGCAGTTCTTC.

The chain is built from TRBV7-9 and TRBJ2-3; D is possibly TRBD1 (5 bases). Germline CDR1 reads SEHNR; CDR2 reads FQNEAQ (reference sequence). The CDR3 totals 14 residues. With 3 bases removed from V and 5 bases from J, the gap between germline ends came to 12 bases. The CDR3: CASSFLQGGDTQYF. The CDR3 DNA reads TGTGCCAGCAGCTTCCTTCAGGGCGGAGATACGCAGTATTTT.